Following are 28 T cell receptor beta chains from one sample sequenced in a study of shared clonotypes between healthy human individuals. Naive-designated CD8 cells lacked CD45RO, were positively enriched for CCR7, and omitted terminally differentiated effector memory CD45RA+ cells. Assay: immunoSEQ multiplex PCR; the TCRdb copy retains only in-frame clones and omits some. The sample has millions of clones, around 93% seen once. Material for sequencing was naive CD8+ T cells from PBMCs. Receptors were obtained from a man between 18 and 35 years old in good health. Some clones in this sample may be carry-over from other donors' samples.

V usage is TRBV4-1 and J usage is TRBJ1-1; TRBD1 matches 8 bases. The length of the CDR3 is 16 residues. The J segment lost 1 base and the V segment lost 6 bases, leaving 10 bases of the junction unmatched. Germline V gene lookup returns CDR1 MGHRA and CDR2 YSYEKL. In DNA, the CDR3 is TGCGCCAGCAGTCGTGAACCAGGGGGCTGGAACACTGAAGCTTTCTTT. Translating it yields CASSREPGGWNTEAFF.

The V and J genes are TRBV30 and TRBJ2-1, with 7 bases aligning to TRBD2. The CDR3 is 13 residues long. The J segment lost 2 bases and the V segment lost 8 bases, leaving 6 bases of the junction unmatched. The germline V gene has CDR1 GTSNPN and CDR2 SVGIG (reference sequence). The chain's CDR3 is CAQTLAAYNEQFF. Written as DNA, the CDR3 is TGTGCCCAAACTCTAGCGGCCTACAATGAGCAGTTCTTC.

The V and J genes are TRBV27 and TRBJ1-4; the match to TRBD1 covers 7 bases. The CDR3 is 16 residues long. In germline, CDR1 is MNHEY, CDR2 SMNVEV (reference sequence). J was trimmed by 0 bases and V by 4 bases; bases with no gene match: 5. This CDR3 reads CASSSSTGTTNEKLFF. CDR3 sequence (DNA): TGTGCCAGCAGTTCCTCGACAGGGACAACTAATGAAAAACTGTTTTTT.

The J gene is TRBJ2-7, the V gene TRBV13; TRBD1 might be the D (6 bases). Trimming shortened V by 2 bases and J by 0 bases, and 14 bases separated the two germline ends. The CDR3 is made up of 16 amino acids. Germline V gene data show CDR1 as PRHDT and CDR2 as FYEKMQ (reference sequence). This CDR3 is CASSLRLGAVSYEQYF. For the CDR3, the DNA is TGTGCCAGCAGCTTACGTCTGGGGGCCGTCTCCTACGAGCAGTACTTC.

The chain links TRBV6-6 to TRBJ2-7, with D hard to call. The ends were cut back, 8 bases at V and 3 bases at J, with 5 bases in the middle. The CDR3 spans 10 residues. Germline-derived CDR1 and CDR2 are MNHNY and SVGAGI (reference sequence). CDR3 bases: TGTGCCAGCGGGGTCTACGAGCAGTACTTC. This gives the protein CASGVYEQYF.

The rearrangement uses TRBV5-6 and TRBJ1-4; 10 positions agree with TRBD1. CDR1 and CDR2 (germline): SGHDT, YYEEEE. The CDR3 spans 15 residues. The J segment lost 6 bases and the V segment lost 4 bases, leaving 6 bases of the junction unmatched. Here the CDR3 DNA reads TGTGCCAGCAGCGATGGGACAGGGGAGCATGAAAAACTGTTTTTT. Residues: CASSDGTGEHEKLFF.

Details on this clone: This CDR3 is also generated by other DNA sequences in the sample. The rearrangement links TRBV7-9 to TRBJ2-7; no reliable D call. V gave up 5 bases and J gave up 0 bases, with 2 bases separating them. Germline V lookup: CDR1 SEHNR, CDR2 FQNEAQ (reference sequence). The CDR3 spans 11 residues. CDR3 region: CASSPSYEQYF. CDR3 sequence (DNA): TGTGCCAGCAGCCCCTCCTACGAGCAGTACTTC.

The rearrangement joins TRBV10-3 to TRBJ2-2, with TRBD1 matching over 7 bases. Germline V gene lookup returns CDR1 ENHRY and CDR2 SYGVKD. The trim removed 6 bases at V and 2 bases at J, leaving 12 bases unmatched. The CDR3 extends over 17 amino acids. The CDR3 loop reads CAIRDPTGIYNTGELFF. CDR3 DNA sequence: TGTGCCATCAGGGACCCGACAGGGATTTACAACACCGGGGAGCTGTTTTTT.

V and J are TRBV28 and TRBJ2-3, with 12 bases lining up with TRBD2. Germline V CDR1 and CDR2: MDHEN, SYDVKM. Trimming at V came to 6 bases and at J to 0 bases, leaving 10 bases not matched to a gene. The CDR3 is 18 residues long. The CDR3 DNA is TGTGCCAGCAGGACGAGGGGACTAGCGGGCCCCAGCACAGATACGCAGTATTTT. This gives the protein CASRTRGLAGPSTDTQYF.

The chain employs TRBV27 and TRBJ2-7; no definite D call. The CDR3 is 14 residues long. Germline loops: CDR1 MNHEY, CDR2 SMNVEV (reference sequence). V was cut by 5 bases and J by 5 bases, with 16 bases left in between. This chain's CDR3 is CASSEGIAPHEQYF. CDR3 in DNA: TGTGCCAGCAGTGAAGGGATCGCCCCCCACGAGCAGTACTTC.

This rearrangement joins TRBV6-4 to TRBJ2-2, with a possible D match to TRBD1 (6 bases). V was shortened by 5 bases and J by 0 bases, with 19 bases between the two germline ends. CDR1 is MRHNA and CDR2 is SNTAGT in the germline V gene. The CDR3 totals 18 residues. Here the CDR3 reads CASSPINPGVPNTGELFF. DNA of the CDR3: TGTGCCAGCAGTCCTATCAACCCAGGGGTCCCGAACACCGGGGAGCTGTTTTTT.

The chain couples TRBV23-1 to TRBJ2-3; D possibly corresponds to TRBD2 (5 bases). TRBV23-1 is an ORF for which the function is uncertain. This CDR3 comprises 18 residues. Trimming removed 2 bases at V and 3 bases at J, with 21 bases between. The CDR3 region has the DNA TGCGCCAGCAGTCAACAGACCGACAAGAGAGAGGGAACAGATACGCAGTATTTT. It encodes CASSQQTDKREGTDTQYF.

The chain has TRBV27 and TRBJ2-1, with a possible D match to TRBD2 (5 bases). The CDR3 has 15 amino acids. The germline V gene has CDR1 MNHEY and CDR2 SMNVEV (reference sequence). V was trimmed by 2 bases and J by 6 bases, leaving 14 bases between them. The CDR3, as DNA: TGTGCCAGCAGTTTAAGTTGGACTCCGGGCAATGAGCAGTTCTTC. As protein: CASSLSWTPGNEQFF.

The chain recombines TRBV7-8 with TRBJ2-1, with 7 bases that match TRBD2. V trimming: 0 bases; J trimming: 3 bases; junction bases outside the gene matches: 14. The CDR3 covers 19 residues. CDR1 and CDR2 (germline): SGHVS, FQNEAQ. The CDR3 DNA is TGTGCCAGCAGCTTAGCCGGGGAGGGCTTATATAACGACTACAATGAGCAGTTCTTC. This translates into CASSLAGEGLYNDYNEQFF. Complete variable domain (other parts from reference TRBV7-8 and TRBJ2-1): GAGVSQSPRYKVAKRGQDVALRCDPISGHVSLFWYQQALGQGPEFLTYFQNEAQLDKSGLPSDRFFAERPEGSVSTLKIQRTQQEDSAVYLCASSLAGEGLYNDYNEQFFGPGTRLTVL.

The gene calls are TRBV7-9 and TRBJ1-2, with 8 bases fitting TRBD1. The CDR3 totals 17 residues. With V trimmed by 4 bases and J by 4 bases, 14 bases remained unmatched. Germline-derived CDR1 and CDR2 are SEHNR and FQNEAQ (reference sequence). The CDR3 here is CASSSTGQGVPFYGYTF. CDR3 DNA: TGTGCCAGCAGCTCAACAGGACAGGGTGTTCCTTTCTATGGCTACACCTTC.

This chain uses TRBV25-1 with TRBJ2-5; no firm D call. Trimming removed 9 bases at V and 6 bases at J, with 11 bases between. The CDR3 loop spans 11 amino acids. Germline V gene data show CDR1 as MGHDK and CDR2 as SYGVNS. This CDR3 is CASGREKTQYF. CDR3 bases: TGTGCCAGTGGTAGGGAAAAGACCCAGTACTTC.

This clone was found a few times. The CDR3 loop reads CASRDSSVNRGTEAFF. CDR3 nucleotide sequence: TGTGCCAGCAGAGATTCCTCCGTAAACAGGGGAACTGAAGCTTTCTTT. The J gene is TRBJ1-1, the V gene TRBV9, with 7 positions matching TRBD1. The CDR3 is 16 amino acids. Germline lookup yields CDR1 SGDLS and CDR2 YYNGEE. J lost 5 bases, V lost 5 bases, and 15 bases had no gene match.

As to this clone: One end of the junction is discordant with germline, which a read error may explain. This sequence joins TRBV19 and TRBJ2-5; the D is unclear. Per the germline V gene, CDR1 is LNHDA and CDR2 is SQIVND (reference sequence). The CDR3 is made up of 11 amino acids. The DNA for the CDR3 is TGTGCCAGTAGTATCCAAGGGACCCAGTACTTC. It yields the protein CASSIQGTQYF.

The chain joins TRBV7-9 to TRBJ2-4; no reliable D call. The CDR3 covers 16 residues. V gave up 5 bases and J gave up 0 bases, with 14 bases separating them. The germline V gene encodes CDR1 SEHNR and CDR2 FQNEAQ (reference sequence). The chain's CDR3 is CASSQDRLLAKNIQYF. In DNA, the CDR3 is TGTGCCAGCAGCCAGGACCGATTACTAGCCAAAAACATTCAGTACTTC.

As for this clone: Other DNA variants within this sample encode the same CDR3. The chain is built from TRBV28 and TRBJ2-1; no clear D. The germline V gene has CDR1 MDHEN and CDR2 SYDVKM. The V gene lost 6 bases and the J gene lost 7 bases, with 4 bases spanning the gap. CDR3 length: 10 amino acids. CDR3 sequence reads: CASSGNEQFF. CDR3 sequence (DNA): TGTGCCAGCAGCGGTAATGAGCAGTTCTTC.

This chain's CDR3 is CASTLRGLDTQYF. DNA of the CDR3: TGTGCCAGCACCCTGCGGGGGTTAGATACGCAGTATTTT. The chain links TRBV28 to TRBJ2-3; 7 bases are shared with TRBD2. The CDR3 length is 13 residues. V shed 7 bases, J shed 5 bases, and the junction held 6 bases outside the gene matches. Looked up from germline, CDR1 is MDHEN and CDR2 is SYDVKM.

V usage is TRBV7-9 and J usage is TRBJ2-7; possible D gene TRBD1, 7 bases. Looked up from germline, CDR1 is SEHNR and CDR2 is FQNEAQ (reference sequence). V lost 5 bases, J lost 2 bases, and 10 bases lay in between. CDR3 length: 13 amino acids. The CDR3 DNA reads as TGTGCCAGCAGCGCGGGACAGACCTACGAGCAGTACTTC. Its translation: CASSAGQTYEQYF.

This clone was seen a handful of times. The chain combines TRBV30 with TRBJ1-5, with 8 bases lining up with TRBD1. The CDR3 has 13 residues. The V segment lost 1 base and the J segment 9 bases; nucleotides outside the gene matches: 5. The germline CDR1 and CDR2 sequences are GTSNPN and SVGIG (reference sequence). The CDR3: CAWSAQGGSPQHF. CDR3 sequence (DNA): TGTGCCTGGAGTGCACAGGGGGGATCGCCCCAGCATTTT.

The J gene is TRBJ2-3, the V gene TRBV11-1; D assignment may be TRBD1 or TRBD2 (6 bases each). The germline V gene encodes CDR1 SGHAT and CDR2 FQDESV (reference sequence). This CDR3 spans 17 amino acids. With 1 base removed from V and 0 bases from J, the gap between germline ends came to 14 bases. The CDR3 is CASSLGRGPVSTDTQYF. CDR3 in DNA: TGTGCCAGCAGCTTAGGCCGGGGGCCGGTGAGCACAGATACGCAGTATTTT.

A remark on this clone: The sample has other DNA sequences that encode this CDR3 too. This rearrangement joins TRBV6-5 to TRBJ2-7, with no clear D. Germline V gene sequence: CDR1 MNHEY, CDR2 SVGAGI. CDR3 length: 14 amino acids. V shed 0 bases and J shed 3 bases, with 9 bases lying between them. The DNA for the CDR3 is TGTGCCAGCAGTTACTCGAAATTTGGCTACGAGCAGTACTTC. It specifies CASSYSKFGYEQYF.

This clone has only a few counts. The chain has TRBV10-3 and TRBJ1-1, with D uncertain. The CDR3 is made up of 11 amino acids. In germline, CDR1 is ENHRY, CDR2 SYGVKD. Trimming stripped 4 bases from V and 8 bases from J, with 8 bases between. The CDR3 DNA reads as TGTGCCATCAGTGGGGGTTGGGAAGCTTTCTTT. Amino acids: CAISGGWEAFF.

V gene TRBV6-1 combines with J gene TRBJ2-6; D ambiguous. Per germline, CDR1 MNHNS and CDR2 SASEGT. V lost 0 bases and J 0 bases, leaving 9 bases between the germline ends. The CDR3 covers 17 residues. The CDR3 spells CASSEAKFFSGANVLTF. CDR3 nucleotides: TGTGCCAGCAGTGAAGCTAAGTTTTTCTCTGGGGCCAACGTCCTGACTTTC.

V gene TRBV29-1 combines with J gene TRBJ1-2, with 8 positions matching TRBD1. Unmatched junction bases numbered 10, after V lost 7 bases and J lost 6 bases. The CDR3 loop spans 13 amino acids. Germline-derived CDR1 and CDR2 are SQVTM and ANQGSEA. CDR3 residues: CSADRGGFDGYTF. In DNA, the CDR3 is TGCAGCGCCGACAGGGGTGGTTTCGATGGCTACACCTTC.